Below, 23 T cell receptor beta chains from the same sample are listed, as sequenced in a study of shared clonotypes between healthy human individuals. Profiled with immunoSEQ multiplex PCR; TCRdb holds only in-frame clones, not every one. The sample has 300,000 to 400,000 clones; over 65% are singletons. Sequenced sample: memory CD4+ T cells sorted from blood. Subset reported: CD45RA-negative fraction. These receptor sequences come from a man under 40 in good health.

With respect to this clone: Other DNA sequences of this sample code for an identical CDR3. The chain is built from TRBV20-1 and TRBJ2-7, with a tentative D call TRBD1 (5 bases). Looked up from germline, CDR1 is DFQATT and CDR2 is SNEGSKA (reference sequence). CDR3 length: 11 residues. The V end lost 2 bases, the J end lost 4 bases, and 6 bases lay between the germline ends. The CDR3 coding sequence is TGCAGTGCTAGACAGGGATACGAGCAGTACTTC. Residues: CSARQGYEQYF.

The chain recombines TRBV28 with TRBJ1-5; TRBD1 matches 9 bases. The CDR3 is 17 amino acids. V shed 6 bases and J 7 bases; nucleotides not matched to a gene: 16. Germline V lookup: CDR1 MDHEN, CDR2 SYDVKM. CDR3 amino acids: CASSPPPGQGRGQPQHF. CDR3 coding DNA: TGTGCCAGCAGCCCACCCCCCGGACAGGGGAGAGGACAGCCCCAGCATTTT.

This clone has just a few counts. The chain couples TRBV4-1 to TRBJ2-6; the D gene is possibly TRBD1 (5 bases). Trimming cost V 7 bases and J 2 bases, with 15 bases left between them. This CDR3 comprises 16 residues. Germline-derived CDR1 and CDR2 are MGHRA and YSYEKL. The CDR3 nucleotides read TGCGCCAGCACTGGCAGGGCGGATACTGGGGCCAACGTCCTGACTTTC. Protein sequence: CASTGRADTGANVLTF.

This clone was picked up a small number of times. V is TRBV12-5 and J is TRBJ2-5, with TRBD2 identical over 11 bases. With V trimmed by 0 bases and J by 4 bases, 25 bases remained unmatched. CDR1 is LGHNT and CDR2 is FRNRAP in the germline V gene. The CDR3 contains 23 residues. The CDR3 nucleotides read TGTGCTAGTGGTTTGGTAAAAGTAAGCGGGACTAGCGGACCGCGTGGGGTCTTAGAGACCCAGTACTTC. This codes for CASGLVKVSGTSGPRGVLETQYF.

This clone was counted between two and nine times. V and J are TRBV7-2 and TRBJ1-1; TRBD1 agrees at 7 bases. CDR3 length: 15 residues. Per the germline V gene, CDR1 is SGHTA and CDR2 is FQGNSA. V shed 1 base, J shed 5 bases, and the junction held 7 bases outside the gene matches. The CDR3 region has the DNA TGTGCCAGCAGCTTAGGGGGCCAGGGGGTAACTGAAGCTTTCTTT. It codes for CASSLGGQGVTEAFF.

V and J are TRBV6-6 and TRBJ2-7; 9 nucleotides agree with TRBD1. V dropped 8 bases and J dropped 2; count of bases not matched to a gene: 13. The CDR3 totals 16 residues. Germline CDR1 is MNHNY and CDR2 is SVGAGI (reference sequence). The CDR3 region has the DNA TGTGCCAGCCGTTCTCTCCCGACAGGGGGAACCTACGAGCAGTACTTC. Protein product: CASRSLPTGGTYEQYF.

The J gene is TRBJ2-5, the V gene TRBV7-9; 10 bases match TRBD2. The CDR3 extends over 14 amino acids. Germline trimming cut 5 bases from V and 7 bases from J; bases unmatched to any gene: 7. Germline V CDR1 and CDR2: SEHNR, FQNEAQ (reference sequence). The DNA for the CDR3 is TGTGCCAGCAGCACCACTAGCGGGATAGGGACCCAGTACTTC. It yields the protein CASSTTSGIGTQYF.

This chain connects TRBV28 to TRBJ1-2; 7 nucleotides match TRBD1. CDR1 and CDR2 (germline): MDHEN, SYDVKM. The CDR3 has 15 residues. Losses at the gene ends were 6 bases for V and 7 bases for J; bases not matched to a gene: 14. CDR3 DNA sequence: TGTGCCAGCAGCGAAACTGACAGGGTAGGGGCTGGCTACACCTTC. Translated: CASSETDRVGAGYTF.

This clone was seen a few times. Here the CDR3 reads CASSQDYGGLEETQYF. The CDR3 DNA follows: TGTGCCAGCAGCCAAGATTATGGAGGTCTCGAAGAGACCCAGTACTTC. The chain has TRBV14 and TRBJ2-5; the D gene is possibly TRBD2 (5 bases). V was cut by 0 bases and J by 3 bases, with 14 bases left in between. Looked up from germline, CDR1 is SGHDN and CDR2 is FVKESK. The CDR3 loop spans 16 amino acids.

This clone was counted once. The V gene is TRBV7-2, the J gene TRBJ2-1, with D hard to call. The CDR3 runs 13 residues. Germline values: CDR1 SGHTA, CDR2 FQGNSA. Trimming removed 7 bases at V and 7 bases at J, with 14 bases between. CDR3 in amino acids: CASTSLLTNEQFF. The CDR3 nucleotides read TGTGCCAGCACCTCCCTCCTAACGAATGAGCAGTTCTTC.

The chain couples TRBV5-4 to TRBJ2-1, with D perhaps matching TRBD2 (5 bases). Trimming removed 5 bases at V and 6 bases at J, with 15 bases between. Germline-derived CDR1 and CDR2 are SGHNT and YYREEE (reference sequence). This CDR3 is built from 14 residues. The CDR3 sequence: CASSTDSSGNEQFF. The CDR3 bases are TGTGCCAGCAGTACGGACTCAAGTGGCAATGAGCAGTTCTTC.

The chain uses TRBV18 and TRBJ2-3; 8 positions match TRBD1. Per the germline V gene, CDR1 is KGHSH and CDR2 is LQKENI. CDR3 length equals 16 residues. J lost 2 bases, V lost 4 bases, and 8 bases had no gene match. For the CDR3, the DNA is TGTGCCAGCTCACAATACCGGGACAGGCTCACAGATACGCAGTATTTT. This codes for CASSQYRDRLTDTQYF.

The rearrangement links TRBV5-5 to TRBJ2-1, with 8 bases fitting TRBD1. CDR1 SGHKS and CDR2 YYEKEE come from the germline V gene (reference sequence). V trimming: 3 bases; J trimming: 9 bases; junction bases outside the gene matches: 5. The CDR3 contains 13 residues. CDR3 protein: CASSSQGASEQFF. CDR3 sequence (DNA): TGTGCCAGCAGCTCCCAGGGGGCCAGTGAGCAGTTCTTC. The whole variable domain, remainder taken from reference TRBV5-5 and TRBJ2-1, is DAGVTQSPTHLIKTRGQQVTLRCSPISGHKSVSWYQQVLGQGPQFIFQYYEKEERGRGNFPDRFSARQFPNYSSELNVNALLLGDSALYLCASSSQGASEQFFGPGTRLTVL.

The V call is TRBV7-6, the J call TRBJ1-2; no clear D. Trimming stripped 5 bases from V and 1 base from J, with 8 bases between. Per the germline V gene, CDR1 is SGHVS and CDR2 is FNYEAQ. This CDR3 is built from 13 residues. The CDR3 spells CASSPPVNYGYTF. The CDR3 region has the DNA TGTGCCAGCAGCCCGCCGGTTAACTATGGCTACACCTTC.

V gene TRBV5-6 combines with J gene TRBJ1-4, with 9 bases aligning to TRBD1. The J segment lost 8 bases and the V segment lost 4 bases, leaving 6 bases of the junction unmatched. Germline assignment: CDR1 SGHDT and CDR2 YYEEEE. CDR3 size: 14 residues. CDR3 coding DNA: TGTGCCAGCAGCCTTGGGACAGGGCGGGAAAAACTGTTTTTT. Translation: CASSLGTGREKLFF.

V is TRBV11-2 and J is TRBJ1-4, with D possibly matching TRBD1 (5 bases). Germline CDR1 and CDR2: SGHAT and FQNNGV. V gave up 2 bases and J gave up 4 bases, with 14 bases separating them. The CDR3 runs to 16 residues. CDR3 in DNA: TGTGCCAGCAGCTTAACTTCCGGGACGGGTAATGAAAAACTGTTTTTT. Its protein product is CASSLTSGTGNEKLFF.

The chain employs TRBV2 and TRBJ2-6, with a possible D match to TRBD2 (5 bases). From germline, CDR1 is SNHLY and CDR2 FYNNEI. The CDR3 spans 14 residues. V was cut by 5 bases and J by 4 bases, with 9 bases left in between. DNA of the CDR3: TGTGCCAGCAGTACGGACTCAGGGGCCAACGTCCTGACTTTC. Amino acid sequence: CASSTDSGANVLTF.

V is TRBV28 and J is TRBJ2-2; D gene ambiguous. The V end was cut by 6 bases, the J end by 3 bases, with 14 bases between. The CDR3 has 15 residues. In germline, CDR1 is MDHEN, CDR2 SYDVKM. The CDR3 sequence is CASSPPTQYTGELFF. CDR3 nucleotides: TGTGCCAGCAGCCCTCCGACCCAATACACCGGGGAGCTGTTTTTT.

The CDR3 reads CASSSNPPSWGLYNEQFF. CDR3 in DNA: TGTGCCAGCAGCTCGAACCCCCCCAGTTGGGGGCTCTACAATGAGCAGTTCTTC. The gene calls are TRBV7-2 and TRBJ2-1, with D possibly being TRBD1 (6 bases). This CDR3 comprises 18 residues. CDR1 SGHTA and CDR2 FQGNSA come from the germline V gene. Trimming cost V 4 bases and J 3 bases, with 22 bases left between them.

This chain joins TRBV5-1 and TRBJ1-1; D gene ambiguous. CDR1 SGHRS and CDR2 YFSETQ come from the germline V gene. Deletions cut 0 bases from V and 1 base from J, with 10 bases between. The CDR3 is made up of 15 amino acids. The CDR3 DNA reads as TGCGCCAGCAGCTTGGGGGGAGCCGCGAACACTGAAGCTTTCTTT. It codes for CASSLGGAANTEAFF.

This sequence joins TRBV6-6 and TRBJ2-5, with TRBD1 identical over 8 bases. This CDR3 is built from 14 residues. Trimming removed 6 bases from V and 2 bases from J; junction bases left unmatched: 5. Germline loops: CDR1 MNHNY, CDR2 SVGAGI (reference sequence). CDR3 protein: CASSHRGDQETQYF. The CDR3, as DNA: TGTGCCAGCAGCCACAGGGGGGATCAAGAGACCCAGTACTTC.

The V and J genes are TRBV25-1 and TRBJ2-1; 13 bases are shared with TRBD2. Trimming at V came to 8 bases and at J to 6 bases, leaving 4 bases not matched to a gene. The germline CDR1 and CDR2 sequences are MGHDK and SYGVNS. This CDR3 contains 14 residues. The chain's CDR3 is CASLLAGGPNEQFF. Here the CDR3 DNA reads TGTGCCAGCCTACTAGCGGGAGGGCCCAATGAGCAGTTCTTC.

The chain is built from TRBV28 and TRBJ1-2; TRBD1 agrees at 7 bases. The CDR3 covers 13 residues. The germline CDR1 and CDR2 sequences are MDHEN and SYDVKM. J was trimmed by 4 bases and V by 6 bases; bases with no gene match: 5. Written as DNA, the CDR3 is TGTGCCAGCAGGCCTACAGGGGTCTATGGCTACACCTTC. Translation gives CASRPTGVYGYTF.